This entry lists 20 T cell receptor beta chains sequenced from one sample in a study of cytomegalovirus exposure and HLA in healthy donors. 60 Vbeta and 13 Jbeta primers were used in PCR. This table comes from immunoSEQ multiplex PCR, and its TCRdb copy is limited to in-frame clones, with some not included. The repertoire holds roughly 220,000 clones, 75% to 85% seen once, with about 2.5% in the top ten. Sample: PBMCs. Receptors were obtained from a middle-aged woman in good health and CMV-seronegative.

This rearrangement joins TRBV19 to TRBJ1-1; D call uncertain. V lost 2 bases to trimming and J lost 3 bases, with 7 bases between them. The V gene's germline CDR1 is LNHDA and CDR2 SQIVND (reference sequence). This CDR3 is 13 amino acids long. In nucleotides, the CDR3 is TGTGCCAGTAGTATACAGGTGTACACTGAAGCTTTCTTT. Its translation: CASSIQVYTEAFF.

This chain uses TRBV10-3 with TRBJ1-4; possibly TRBD1 for D (5 bases). From germline, CDR1 is ENHRY and CDR2 SYGVKD. V was clipped by 5 bases and J by 3 bases, with 16 bases between them. The CDR3 has 16 residues. This CDR3 is CAISQFQGSANEKLFF. In nucleotides, the CDR3 is TGTGCCATCAGTCAGTTTCAGGGTTCGGCTAATGAAAAACTGTTTTTT.

The V gene is TRBV15, the J gene TRBJ1-1; tentatively, D is TRBD1 (5 bases). This CDR3 comprises 13 residues. Trimming took 1 base from V and 4 from J, leaving 7 bases between them. CDR1 is LNHNV and CDR2 is YYDKDF in the germline V gene (reference sequence). The CDR3 sequence is CATSRVGGTEAFF. The CDR3 nucleotides are TGTGCCACCAGCAGAGTGGGGGGCACTGAAGCTTTCTTT.

The chain couples TRBV27 to TRBJ1-5; 7 nucleotides line up with TRBD1. Germline assignment: CDR1 MNHEY and CDR2 SMNVEV (reference sequence). V lost 5 bases, J lost 4 bases, and 5 bases stayed unmatched. The CDR3 spans 14 residues. In nucleotides, the CDR3 is TGTGCCAGCAGTATCAGACAGGGTAATCAGCCCCAGCATTTT. It encodes CASSIRQGNQPQHF.

The chain recombines TRBV18 with TRBJ2-2; no definite D call. The CDR3 consists of 13 residues. Trimming left V 2 bases short and J 3 bases short, with 4 bases between. Germline CDR1 KGHSH, CDR2 LQKENI. The CDR3 loop reads CASSPEHTGELFF. As DNA, the CDR3 is TGTGCCAGCTCACCAGAGCACACCGGGGAGCTGTTTTTT.

The chain combines TRBV5-4 with TRBJ2-7; D might be TRBD2 (5 bases). Per the germline V gene, CDR1 is SGHNT and CDR2 is YYREEE (reference sequence). V lost 0 bases and J 2 bases, leaving 12 bases between the germline ends. The CDR3 is 15 amino acids. CDR3 amino acids: CASSLVGNSPYEQYF. CDR3 DNA: TGTGCCAGCAGCTTGGTCGGGAACAGCCCCTACGAGCAGTACTTC.

This chain connects TRBV15 to TRBJ2-7; D perhaps matches TRBD1 (5 bases). The V end lost 6 bases, the J end lost 7 bases, and 13 bases lay between the germline ends. From germline, CDR1 is LNHNV and CDR2 YYDKDF (reference sequence). The CDR3 sequence is 12 residues long. This CDR3 reads CATRETGEEQYF. The DNA of the CDR3 is TGTGCCACCAGAGAAACAGGAGAGGAGCAGTACTTC.

This clone was seen only once. V usage is TRBV9 and J usage is TRBJ1-1; 7 bases map to TRBD1. CDR3 length: 16 amino acids. CDR1 is SGDLS, CDR2 YYNGEE, per germline. Germline trimming cut 0 bases from V and 10 bases from J; bases unmatched to any gene: 15. DNA of the CDR3: TGTGCCAGCAGCGTAGGTTTCGGCAGGGGGTTTGATAGAGCTTTCTTT. Encoded protein: CASSVGFGRGFDRAFF. Filled out from reference TRBV9 and TRBJ1-1, the complete variable domain reads DSGVTQTPKHLITATGQRVTLRCSPRSGDLSVYWYQQSLDQGLQFLIQYYNGEERAKGNILERFSAQQFPDLHSELNLSSLELGDSALYFCASSVGFGRGFDRAFFGQGTRLTVV.

This chain uses TRBV14 with TRBJ1-1; TRBD1 matches 8 bases. CDR1 is SGHDN and CDR2 is FVKESK in the germline V gene. The J segment lost 11 bases and the V segment lost 0 bases, leaving 8 bases of the junction unmatched. The CDR3 totals 14 residues. The CDR3 DNA is TGTGCCAGCAGCCAAGAGTTCAGGGGGCTCAAGGCTTTCTTT. Protein sequence: CASSQEFRGLKAFF.

The chain is built from TRBV28 and TRBJ1-5, with D uncertain. Germline CDR1 and CDR2: MDHEN and SYDVKM. V gave up 8 bases and J gave up 0 bases, with 17 bases separating them. The CDR3 runs 16 residues. CDR3 in DNA: TGTGCCAGCGTCCCCCCATCGGAGTTTAGCAATCAGCCCCAGCATTTT. Protein: CASVPPSEFSNQPQHF.

The chain carries TRBV6-5 and TRBJ1-3; TRBD1 is a possible D gene (6 bases). The length of the CDR3 is 14 residues. The germline gives CDR1 MNHEY, CDR2 SVGAGI. With 6 bases removed from V and 4 bases from J, the gap between germline ends came to 13 bases. The DNA of the CDR3 is TGTGCCAGCAGCCCTGGACAGTCCGGAAACACCATATATTTT. Translation gives CASSPGQSGNTIYF.

This chain links TRBV29-1 with TRBJ2-6; D is ambiguous. The CDR3 extends over 13 amino acids. Per the germline V gene, CDR1 is SQVTM and CDR2 is ANQGSEA. CDR3 loop: CSAGSSGANVLTF. As DNA, the CDR3 is TGCAGTGCCGGGTCCTCTGGGGCCAACGTCCTGACTTTC.

This rearrangement joins TRBV7-9 to TRBJ2-7, with TRBD1 as a possible D gene (6 bases). The CDR3 is 17 amino acids. CDR1 is SEHNR, CDR2 FQNEAQ, per germline (reference sequence). Trimming shortened V by 4 bases and J by 0 bases, and 19 bases separated the two germline ends. The CDR3 DNA is TGTGCCAGCAGCTCTCCGTCCGGGACACCCTTCTCCTACGAGCAGTACTTC. Residues: CASSSPSGTPFSYEQYF. Based on the CDR3 plus reference TRBV7-9 and TRBJ2-7, the full variable domain is DTGVSQNPRHKITKRGQNVTFRCDPISEHNRLYWYRQTLGQGPEFLTYFQNEAQLEKSRLLSDRFSAERPKGSFSTLEIQRTEQGDSAMYLCASSSPSGTPFSYEQYFGPGTRLTVT.

The chain combines TRBV7-2 with TRBJ1-1; 9 nucleotides agree with TRBD1. V gave up 1 base and J gave up 5 bases; unmatched junction bases: 5. Germline V lookup: CDR1 SGHTA, CDR2 FQGNSA. This CDR3 region has 15 residues. The CDR3 sequence: CASSLGDRDRTEAFF. The CDR3 region has the DNA TGTGCCAGCAGCTTAGGGGACAGGGATAGGACTGAAGCTTTCTTT. Full variable domain (remainder filled in from reference TRBV7-2 and TRBJ1-1): GAGVSQSPSNKVTEKGKDVELRCDPISGHTALYWYRQSLGQGLEFLIYFQGNSAPDKSGLPSDRFSAERTGGSVSTLTIQRTQQEDSAVYLCASSLGDRDRTEAFFGQGTRLTVV.

The chain carries TRBV28 and TRBJ1-4; 8 nucleotides line up with TRBD1. J lost 6 bases, V lost 5 bases, and 5 bases had no gene match. Germline V lookup: CDR1 MDHEN, CDR2 SYDVKM. This CDR3 region has 14 residues. CDR3 residues: CASSVTGGDEKLFF. Written as DNA, the CDR3 is TGTGCCAGCAGTGTTACAGGGGGAGATGAAAAACTGTTTTTT.

The genes are TRBV19 and TRBJ2-5; 7 positions agree with TRBD2. The CDR3 is 16 residues long. CDR1 is LNHDA, CDR2 SQIVND, per germline (reference sequence). Losses at the gene ends were 5 bases for V and 1 base for J; bases not matched to a gene: 10. CDR3 DNA: TGTGCCAGTAGTCAATCAGCGGGAAAACTCCAAGAGACCCAGTACTTC. Protein sequence: CASSQSAGKLQETQYF.

A note on this clone: The junction differs from germline at one of its ends, possibly a read error. V usage is TRBV30 and J usage is TRBJ2-7, with TRBD1 matching over 8 bases. CDR1 and CDR2 (germline): GTSNPN, SVGIG (reference sequence). The CDR3 is 13 amino acids. The CDR3, as DNA: TGTGCCTGGAGTTATCTAGGACAGGGTGGGAGTCACTTC. As protein: CAWSYLGQGGSHF. The full variable domain, completed using reference TRBV30 and TRBJ2-7, is SQTIHQWPATLVQPVGSPLSLECTVEGTSNPNLYWYRQAAGRGLQLLFYSVGIGQISSEVPQNLSASRPQDRQFILSSKKLLLSDSGFYLCAWSYLGQGGSHFGPGTRLTVT.

The rearrangement links TRBV2 to TRBJ1-2; 7 nucleotides agree with TRBD1. The germline V gene has CDR1 SNHLY and CDR2 FYNNEI. The trim removed 6 bases at V and 2 bases at J, leaving 6 bases unmatched. The CDR3 extends over 14 amino acids. In DNA form, the CDR3 reads TGTGCCAGCAGCCGTGACAGGGAAAACTATGGCTACACCTTC. It encodes CASSRDRENYGYTF.

DNA of the CDR3: TGTGCCAGTAGTATGGGGCACAATGAGCAGTTCTTC. Translated, it gives CASSMGHNEQFF. The chain recombines TRBV19 with TRBJ2-1; tentatively, D is TRBD1 (5 bases). The germline V gene has CDR1 LNHDA and CDR2 SQIVND (reference sequence). Between the trimmed V and J ends, which lost 3 bases and 5 bases, there was a span of 5 bases. The CDR3 length is 12 residues. The full variable domain, completed using reference TRBV19 and TRBJ2-1, is DGGITQSPKYLFRKEGQNVTLSCEQNLNHDAMYWYRQDPGQGLRLIYYSQIVNDFQKGDIAEGYSVSREKKESFPLTVTSAQKNPTAFYLCASSMGHNEQFFGPGTRLTVL.

This sequence joins TRBV30 and TRBJ2-7, with 7 bases identical to TRBD1. CDR1 is GTSNPN, CDR2 SVGIG, per germline (reference sequence). The ends lost 7 bases at V and 6 bases at J; junction bases unmatched: 12. CDR3 length equals 13 residues. CDR3 in DNA: TGTGCCTCAACCGGGACAGCCTTCCTCGAGCAGTACTTC. Encoded protein: CASTGTAFLEQYF. The variable domain in full, with the rest retrieved from reference TRBV30 and TRBJ2-7, is SQTIHQWPATLVQPVGSPLSLECTVEGTSNPNLYWYRQAAGRGLQLLFYSVGIGQISSEVPQNLSASRPQDRQFILSSKKLLLSDSGFYLCASTGTAFLEQYFGPGTRLTVT.